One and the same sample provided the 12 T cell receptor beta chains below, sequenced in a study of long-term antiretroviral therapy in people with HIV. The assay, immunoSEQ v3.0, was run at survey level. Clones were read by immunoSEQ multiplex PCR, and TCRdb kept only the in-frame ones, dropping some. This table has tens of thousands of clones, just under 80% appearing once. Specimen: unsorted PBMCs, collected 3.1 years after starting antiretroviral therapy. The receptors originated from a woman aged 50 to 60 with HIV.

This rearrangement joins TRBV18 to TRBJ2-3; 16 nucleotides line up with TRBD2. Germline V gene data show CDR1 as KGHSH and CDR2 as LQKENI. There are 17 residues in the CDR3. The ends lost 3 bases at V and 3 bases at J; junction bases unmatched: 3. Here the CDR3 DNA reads TGTGCCAGCTCACCGGGACTAGCGGGGGGGCCGACAGATACGCAGTATTTT. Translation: CASSPGLAGGPTDTQYF.

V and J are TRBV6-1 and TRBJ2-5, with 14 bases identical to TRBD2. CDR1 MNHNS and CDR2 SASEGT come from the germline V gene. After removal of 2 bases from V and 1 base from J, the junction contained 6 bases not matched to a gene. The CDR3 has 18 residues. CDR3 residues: CASSELRTSGGPQETQYF. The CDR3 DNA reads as TGTGCCAGCAGTGAACTGAGGACTAGCGGGGGGCCCCAAGAGACCCAGTACTTC.

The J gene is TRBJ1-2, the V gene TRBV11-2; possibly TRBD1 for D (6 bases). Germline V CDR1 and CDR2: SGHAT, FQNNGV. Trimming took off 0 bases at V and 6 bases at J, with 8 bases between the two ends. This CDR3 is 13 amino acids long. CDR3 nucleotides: TGTGCCAGCAGCTTAGATAGGGGGGATGGCTACACCTTC. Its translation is CASSLDRGDGYTF.

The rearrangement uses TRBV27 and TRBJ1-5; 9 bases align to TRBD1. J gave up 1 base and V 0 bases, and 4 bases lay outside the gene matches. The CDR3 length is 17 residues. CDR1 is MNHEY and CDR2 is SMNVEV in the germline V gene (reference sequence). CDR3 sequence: CASSLSSGQGSNQPQHF. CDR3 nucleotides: TGTGCCAGCAGTTTATCGTCGGGACAGGGAAGCAATCAGCCCCAGCATTTT.

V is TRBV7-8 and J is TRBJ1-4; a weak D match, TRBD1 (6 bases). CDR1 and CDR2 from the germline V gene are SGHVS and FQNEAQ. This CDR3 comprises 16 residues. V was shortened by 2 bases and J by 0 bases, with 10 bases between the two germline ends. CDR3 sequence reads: CASSLMGAATNEKLFF. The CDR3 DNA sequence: TGTGCCAGCAGCTTAATGGGGGCGGCAACTAATGAAAAACTGTTTTTT.

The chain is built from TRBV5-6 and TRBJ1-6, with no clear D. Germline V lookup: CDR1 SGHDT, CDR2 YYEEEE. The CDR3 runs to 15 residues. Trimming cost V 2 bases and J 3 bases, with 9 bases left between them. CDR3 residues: CASSFWWGYNSPLHF. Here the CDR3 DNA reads TGTGCCAGCAGCTTTTGGTGGGGCTATAATTCACCCCTCCACTTT.

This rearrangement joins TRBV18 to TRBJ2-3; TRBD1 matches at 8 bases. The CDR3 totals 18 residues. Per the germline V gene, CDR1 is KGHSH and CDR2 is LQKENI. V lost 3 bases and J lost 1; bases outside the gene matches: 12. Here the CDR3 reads CASSPFLQGEWGTDTQYF. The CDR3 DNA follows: TGTGCCAGCTCACCGTTCCTACAGGGGGAGTGGGGCACAGATACGCAGTATTTT. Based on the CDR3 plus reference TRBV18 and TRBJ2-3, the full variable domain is NAGVMQNPRHLVRRRGQEARLRCSPMKGHSHVYWYRQLPEEGLKFMVYLQKENIIDESGMPKERFSAEFPKEGPSILRIQQVVRGDSAAYFCASSPFLQGEWGTDTQYFGPGTRLTVL.

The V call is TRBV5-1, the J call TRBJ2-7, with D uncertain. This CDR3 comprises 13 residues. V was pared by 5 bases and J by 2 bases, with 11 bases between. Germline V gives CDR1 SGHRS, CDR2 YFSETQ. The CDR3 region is CASSPDGTYEQYV. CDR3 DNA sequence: TGCGCCAGCAGTCCGGACGGCACCTACGAGCAGTACGTC.

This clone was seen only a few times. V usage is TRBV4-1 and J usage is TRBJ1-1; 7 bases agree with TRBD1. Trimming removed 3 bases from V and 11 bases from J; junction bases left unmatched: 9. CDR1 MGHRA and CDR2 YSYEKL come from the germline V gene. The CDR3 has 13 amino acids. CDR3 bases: TGCGCCAGCAGCCACGGACAGGACCCGGGGGCTTTCTTT. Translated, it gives CASSHGQDPGAFF.

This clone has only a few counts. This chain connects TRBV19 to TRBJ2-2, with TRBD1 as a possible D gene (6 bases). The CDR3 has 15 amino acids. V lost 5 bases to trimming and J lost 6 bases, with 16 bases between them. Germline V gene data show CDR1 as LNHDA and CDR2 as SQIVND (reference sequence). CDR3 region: CASSGTNRVAGELFF. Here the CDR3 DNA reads TGTGCCAGTAGTGGAACGAACAGGGTCGCCGGGGAGCTGTTTTTT.

The CDR3 region has the DNA TGTGCCAGCAGTGAATGGGATAGCGGGGGGGAAGAGACCCAGTACTTC. This translates into CASSEWDSGGEETQYF. The chain employs TRBV25-1 and TRBJ2-5; 11 bases fit TRBD2. The germline V gene has CDR1 MGHDK and CDR2 SYGVNS. Trimming at V came to 1 base and at J to 3 bases, leaving 4 bases not matched to a gene. This CDR3 region has 16 residues.

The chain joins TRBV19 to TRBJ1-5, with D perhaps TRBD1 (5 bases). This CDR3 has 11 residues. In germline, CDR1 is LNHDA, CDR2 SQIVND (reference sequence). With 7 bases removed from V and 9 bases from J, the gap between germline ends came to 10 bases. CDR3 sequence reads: CASNWDGPQHF. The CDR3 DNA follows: TGTGCCAGTAATTGGGACGGGCCCCAGCATTTT.